Following are 14 T cell receptor beta chains from one sample sequenced in a study of T-cell reconstitution after alpha-beta-depleted transplantation in children. Preparation of the TCRbeta library involved a method that used unique molecular identifiers. Each CDR3 protein is one row after TCRdb ran MiXCR on the PCR reads. The table lists hundreds of thousands of distinct CDR3 sequences, about an eighth of them singletons, with 0.79% in the top ten. Sequencing was performed on PBMCs, taken before TCRalphabeta/CD19-depleted stem cell transplant. The receptors come from a girl aged 2 to 9 with congenital amegakaryocytic thrombocytopenia, due to receive a stem cell transplant.

There are many counts of this clonotype. This rearrangement joins TRBV24-1 to TRBJ2-5, with 8 bases aligning to TRBD2. Germline V gives CDR1 KGHDR, CDR2 SFDVKD. This CDR3 has 15 residues. Trimming cost V 4 bases and J 4 bases; bases outside gene matches: 7. DNA for the CDR3: TGTGCCACCAGTGAGCCGACTAGCGCGGGAGAGACCCAGTACTTC. Translating it yields CATSEPTSAGETQYF.

The chain couples TRBV28 to TRBJ2-7, with a tentative D call TRBD1 (6 bases). Germline assignment: CDR1 MDHEN and CDR2 SYDVKM. The CDR3 runs 14 residues. Trimming removed 5 bases from V and 0 bases from J, with 11 bases in between. CDR3 DNA sequence: TGTGCCAGCAGTCCATGGACAGTCTCCTACGAGCAGTACTTC. Its translation: CASSPWTVSYEQYF. Looking up the rest from reference TRBV28 and TRBJ2-7 gives the full variable domain: DVKVTQSSRYLVKRTGEKVFLECVQDMDHENMFWYRQDPGLGLRLIYFSYDVKMKEKGDIPEGYSVSREKKERFSLILESASTNQTSMYLCASSPWTVSYEQYFGPGTRLTVT.

About this clonotype: A much larger clone lies a single base off, so this may be a read error. The CDR3 is CAPYTYNEPFF. DNA of the CDR3: TGTGCCCCCTACACATACAATGAGCCGTTCTTC. The chain carries TRBV14 and TRBJ2-1; no clear D. Germline CDR1 reads SGHDN; CDR2 reads FVKESK. The CDR3 loop spans 11 amino acids.

In its sample, this clonotype was seen a few times. The chain is built from TRBV5-1 and TRBJ2-5; 8 nucleotides align to TRBD1. CDR3 length: 13 residues. CDR1 and CDR2 from the germline V gene are SGHRS and YFSETQ. The ends lost 4 bases at V and 4 bases at J; junction bases unmatched: 3. The CDR3 sequence is CASSGQGGETQYF. Here the CDR3 DNA reads TGCGCCAGCAGCGGACAGGGAGGAGAGACCCAGTACTTC.

Ten or more counts support this clonotype. This chain links TRBV5-6 with TRBJ2-7; unclear D gene. The CDR3 extends over 13 amino acids. V was cut by 0 bases and J by 5 bases, with 9 bases left in between. Per the germline V gene, CDR1 is SGHDT and CDR2 is YYEEEE. Here the CDR3 DNA reads TGTGCCAGCAGCTTGGCCCCCTTGGACGAGCAGTACTTC. It encodes CASSLAPLDEQYF.

The chain uses TRBV20-1 and TRBJ2-1; TRBD2 aligns across 8 bases. J gave up 8 bases and V 8 bases, and 17 bases lay outside the gene matches. The CDR3 has 15 amino acids. CDR1 is DFQATT and CDR2 is SNEGSKA in the germline V gene (reference sequence). The CDR3 DNA reads as TGCAGTATGGAGACTAGCGCCTCCCCGGTGGATGAGCAGTTCTTC. This codes for CSMETSASPVDEQFF.

The chain couples TRBV11-3 to TRBJ1-2; D gene ambiguous. Per germline, CDR1 SGHNT and CDR2 YENEEA. The ends were cut back, 4 bases at V and 3 bases at J, with 15 bases in the middle. The CDR3 runs to 15 residues. The CDR3 sequence: CASSSDGDRDYGYTF. CDR3 nucleotide sequence: TGTGCCAGCAGCTCAGACGGGGATAGAGACTATGGCTACACCTTC.

This clonotype was recorded at least ten times. This chain uses TRBV5-1 with TRBJ2-1; tentatively, D is TRBD2 (5 bases). V lost 4 bases and J 9 bases, leaving 17 bases between the germline ends. CDR3 size: 14 residues. Germline CDR1 reads SGHRS; CDR2 reads YFSETQ. In DNA form, the CDR3 reads TGCGCCAGCAGCCCTCTATCGTACAGCGGTGAGCAGTTCTTC. This translates into CASSPLSYSGEQFF.

This clonotype has at least ten counts. The chain uses TRBV6-1 and TRBJ2-7, with TRBD1 matching over 9 bases. Germline-derived CDR1 and CDR2 are MNHNS and SASEGT. CDR3 length equals 15 residues. V shed 7 bases and J 0 bases; nucleotides not matched to a gene: 7. CDR3 region: CASTYGGQGSYEQYF. The CDR3 region has the DNA TGTGCCAGCACCTATGGGGGACAGGGCTCCTACGAGCAGTACTTC.

This clonotype was picked up many times. The genes are TRBV4-2 and TRBJ1-5; D is uncertain. Germline loops: CDR1 LGHNA, CDR2 YNFKEQ. CDR3 length: 15 residues. V lost 3 bases and J lost 1, with 10 bases in between. CDR3 sequence: CASSHAAESNQPQHF. The CDR3 nucleotides read TGTGCCAGCAGCCACGCGGCAGAAAGCAATCAGCCCCAGCATTTT.

The table lists this clonotype with many counts. The chain employs TRBV20-1 and TRBJ1-2; no reliable D call. The CDR3 spans 12 residues. Germline V gives CDR1 DFQATT, CDR2 SNEGSKA (reference sequence). Trimming removed 0 bases at V and 4 bases at J, with 6 bases between. CDR3 region: CSARDRVYGYTF. The CDR3 region has the DNA TGCAGTGCTAGAGATCGGGTCTATGGCTACACCTTC.

This clonotype was detected only a few times. The chain employs TRBV7-6 and TRBJ2-7; tentatively, D is TRBD1 or TRBD2 (5 bases each). V was cut by 5 bases and J by 5 bases, with 22 bases left in between. Germline CDR1 SGHVS, CDR2 FNYEAQ. The CDR3 spans 16 residues. The chain's CDR3 is CASSHLQDGTIHEQYF. CDR3 coding DNA: TGTGCCAGCAGCCATCTCCAGGACGGGACCATCCACGAGCAGTACTTC.

Regarding this clonotype: Just one base apart from a much larger clone, this may be a read error. The gene calls are TRBV3-1 and TRBJ1-4, with D perhaps TRBD1 (5 bases). CDR3 length: 15 residues. Per the germline V gene, CDR1 is LGHDT and CDR2 is YNNKEL (reference sequence). V was clipped by 2 bases and J by 2 bases, with 9 bases between them. CDR3: CASSQPGDTNEKLFF. In DNA, the CDR3 is TGTGCCAGCAGCCAACCGGGGGATACTAATGAAAAACTGTTTTTT. The complete variable domain, with remaining parts taken from reference TRBV3-1 and TRBJ1-4, reads DTAVSQTPKYLVTQMGNDKSIKCEQNLGHDTMYWYKQDSKKFLKIMFSYNNKELIINETVPNRFSPKSPDKAHLNLHINSLELGDSAVYFCASSQPGDTNEKLFFGSGTQLSVL.

This clonotype was counted many times. The chain links TRBV4-1 to TRBJ2-2; 7 nucleotides align to TRBD1. The germline gives CDR1 MGHRA, CDR2 YSYEKL. The CDR3 is 17 residues long. V was clipped by 4 bases and J by 2 bases; unmatched bases: 10. In DNA, the CDR3 is TGCGCCAGCAGCCGCGGCCCGGGACAGTCCAACACCGGGGAGCTGTTTTTT. This sequence encodes CASSRGPGQSNTGELFF.